The 14 T cell receptor beta chains reported below all come from one sample, sequenced in a study of blood T cell repertoires in COVID-19. Assay: immunoSEQ multiplex PCR; the TCRdb copy retains only in-frame clones and omits some. The sample has some 350,000 clones, 87% seen once. The sequenced material came from PBMCs or T cells enriched from blood (not recorded which). The receptors originated from a woman in her thirties who had recovered from COVID-19.

CDR3 in amino acids: CASTDRENTEAFF. The CDR3 nucleotides read TGTGCCTCGACGGACAGGGAGAACACTGAAGCTTTCTTT. This rearrangement joins TRBV15 to TRBJ1-1, with 8 bases lining up with TRBD1. The CDR3 is 13 residues long. The V gene end was trimmed by 11 bases and the J gene end by 1 base; junction bases not matched to a gene: 6. Germline CDR1 LNHNV, CDR2 YYDKDF (reference sequence).

The rearrangement joins TRBV7-9 to TRBJ1-1, with 10 bases lining up with TRBD1. Germline values: CDR1 SEHNR, CDR2 FQNEAQ (reference sequence). The CDR3 covers 15 residues. The ends lost 3 bases at V and 5 bases at J; junction bases unmatched: 6. The CDR3 nucleotides are TGTGCCAGCAGCTTCCGGGACAGGGGATGGACTGAAGCTTTCTTT. Its protein product is CASSFRDRGWTEAFF. The full variable domain, its missing parts supplied by reference TRBV7-9 and TRBJ1-1, is DTGVSQNPRHKITKRGQNVTFRCDPISEHNRLYWYRQTLGQGPEFLTYFQNEAQLEKSRLLSDRFSAERPKGSFSTLEIQRTEQGDSAMYLCASSFRDRGWTEAFFGQGTRLTVV.

In its sample, this clone was seen once. The rearrangement uses TRBV14 and TRBJ2-3; no reliable D call. The ends were cut back, 1 base at V and 7 bases at J, with 6 bases in the middle. Per the germline V gene, CDR1 is SGHDN and CDR2 is FVKESK. The CDR3 extends over 12 amino acids. In DNA, the CDR3 is TGTGCCAGCAGCCAAGGAGGTTATACGCAGTATTTT. Translated, it gives CASSQGGYTQYF. The full variable domain, rest sourced from reference TRBV14 and TRBJ2-3, is EAGVTQFPSHSVIEKGQTVTLRCDPISGHDNLYWYRRVMGKEIKFLLHFVKESKQDESGMPNNRFLAERTGGTYSTLKVQPAELEDSGVYFCASSQGGYTQYFGPGTRLTVL.

In this sample, this clone turned up once. The rearrangement uses TRBV27 and TRBJ2-1; D possibly corresponds to TRBD2 (6 bases). CDR1 MNHEY and CDR2 SMNVEV come from the germline V gene (reference sequence). The V end lost 3 bases, the J end lost 7 bases, and 13 bases lay between the germline ends. The CDR3 covers 14 residues. Here the CDR3 DNA reads TGTGCCAGCAGTTTGGGTGGGGCGGGGAATGAGCAGTTCTTC. As protein: CASSLGGAGNEQFF.

This clone was counted once. The chain carries TRBV3-1 (or the pseudogene TRBV3-2) and TRBJ1-1, with a possible D match to TRBD1 (5 bases). The CDR3 length is 15 residues. The germline V gene has CDR1 LGHDT and CDR2 YNNKEL (reference sequence). V was pared by 0 bases and J by 2 bases, with 10 bases between. The CDR3 bases are TGTGCCAGCAGCCAAGATGGGGGAGGTAACACTGAAGCTTTCTTT. This codes for CASSQDGGGNTEAFF.

This clone was counted a few times. This chain connects TRBV5-1 to TRBJ2-2, with D possibly being TRBD2 (6 bases). Germline V lookup: CDR1 SGHRS, CDR2 YFSETQ. V was cut by 0 bases and J by 7 bases, with 13 bases left in between. This CDR3 comprises 15 residues. DNA of the CDR3: TGCGCCAGCAGCTTGGGGCTAGCGTTTGGCGGGGAGCTGTTTTTT. Residues: CASSLGLAFGGELFF.

The chain joins TRBV14 to TRBJ2-1; tentatively, D is TRBD1 (5 bases). The CDR3 spans 15 residues. Germline CDR1 is SGHDN and CDR2 is FVKESK. With 1 base removed from V and 3 bases from J, the gap between germline ends came to 10 bases. The CDR3 region has the DNA TGTGCCAGCAGCCAAGCCCCGACAGTCTACAATGAGCAGTTCTTC. It is translated as CASSQAPTVYNEQFF.

The chain is built from TRBV5-1 and TRBJ2-7; 10 bases are a match to TRBD1. The V gene end was trimmed by 4 bases and the J gene end by 4 bases; junction bases not matched to a gene: 8. The V gene's germline CDR1 is SGHRS and CDR2 YFSETQ. The CDR3 consists of 15 residues. CDR3 bases: TGCGCCAGCAGCCCCGGACAGGGGGGCTTTTACGAGCAGTACTTC. Translation: CASSPGQGGFYEQYF.

In this sample, this clone turned up once. The chain couples TRBV9 to TRBJ1-5, with no clear D. The CDR3 runs to 13 residues. V lost 4 bases to trimming and J lost 5 bases, with 10 bases between them. Germline values: CDR1 SGDLS, CDR2 YYNGEE. Written as DNA, the CDR3 is TGTGCCAGCAGCCCGGTCGGGGATCAGCCCCAGCATTTT. Its translation: CASSPVGDQPQHF.

The chain uses TRBV12-3 or TRBV12-4 and TRBJ2-7; D remains unclear. V was clipped by 3 bases and J by 0 bases, with 6 bases between them. The CDR3 covers 13 residues. The CDR3 region has the DNA TGTGCCAGCAGTTTGGCCAGCTCCTACGAGCAGTACTTC. Amino acids: CASSLASSYEQYF.

Written as DNA, the CDR3 is TGTGCCAGCAGCTTCACAGGGGGAGATAGCACCTTC. Translation gives CASSFTGGDSTF. The chain combines TRBV13 with TRBJ1-2, with 8 bases identical to TRBD1. The ends lost 3 bases at V and 13 bases at J; junction bases unmatched: 7. This CDR3 spans 12 amino acids. The germline V gene has CDR1 PRHDT and CDR2 FYEKMQ (reference sequence).

The genes are TRBV4-1 and TRBJ2-1, with 13 bases aligning to TRBD2. V dropped 2 bases and J dropped 7; count of bases not matched to a gene: 5. This CDR3 region has 16 residues. Germline lookup yields CDR1 MGHRA and CDR2 YSYEKL. For the CDR3, the DNA is TGCGCCAGCAGCCAAAGGGGACTAGCGGGACTTAATGAGCAGTTCTTC. Its protein product is CASSQRGLAGLNEQFF.

J is TRBJ2-7 and V is TRBV11-2; D is perhaps TRBD2 (6 bases). Trimming left V 5 bases short and J 0 bases short, with 14 bases between. Germline V gene data show CDR1 as SGHAT and CDR2 as FQNNGV. CDR3 size: 15 residues. Here the CDR3 reads CASSLNDGSSYEQYF. The CDR3 DNA sequence: TGTGCCAGCAGCCTAAACGACGGGAGCTCCTACGAGCAGTACTTC.

The chain carries TRBV3-1 (or the pseudogene TRBV3-2) and TRBJ1-6; no reliable D call. With 0 bases removed from V and 3 bases from J, the gap between germline ends came to 12 bases. The length of the CDR3 is 17 residues. Germline values: CDR1 LGHDT, CDR2 YNNKEL (reference sequence). CDR3 region: CASSQDGAAHYNSPLHF. CDR3 nucleotide sequence: TGTGCCAGCAGCCAAGATGGAGCAGCTCACTATAATTCACCCCTCCACTTT.